Sequencing of this TCR beta chain was carried out in a study of spatial heterogeneity in lung cancer. Regarding the study as a whole: At tumor resection, ubiquitous expanded TCRs were detected in blood more often than later.

CDR3 length: 12 residues. V was shortened by 5 bases and J by 1 base, with 7 bases between the two germline ends. Germline V gene lookup returns CDR1 SGHRS and CDR2 YFSETQ. This clonotype has at least ten counts. Its antigen is undetermined. Time point reported: sample taken at primary tumor resection. The donors comprised about 69 untreated early-stage non-small cell lung cancer patients. Material for sequencing was whole RNA from tumor, nontumor lung or frozen PBMC, left unsorted. TCRdb called the 5' RACE reads again in MiXCR, with one record for every CDR3 protein. The sample holds about 24,000 distinct CDR3 sequences; under 4% are singletons and the top ten take around 28%.

The source of this sequence is a female donor with early-stage non-small cell lung cancer. The chain couples TRBV5-1 to TRBJ2-7; no reliable D call. The sample here was PBMCs, taken at surgery. The CDR3 spells CASRISSYEQYF. As DNA, the CDR3 is TGCGCCAGCAGAATCAGTTCCTACGAGCAGTACTTC.